These 27 T cell receptor beta chains originate from one sample sequenced in a study of identical twins. Each CDR3 protein gets one entry after TCRdb re-called the 5' RACE reads with MiXCR. The sample records 500,000 to 600,000 distinct CDR3 sequences, approximately 22% being singletons. A further study also used this sample, focusing on T cells expressing NK-cell markers.

What was sequenced was CD4+ T cells sorted from blood. The receptors originated from a woman between 18 and 29 years old in good health.

The rearrangement uses TRBV19 and TRBJ2-1; D might be TRBD1 (5 bases). The CDR3 runs 13 residues. The germline V gene encodes CDR1 LNHDA and CDR2 SQIVND (reference sequence). The V end lost 3 bases, the J end lost 11 bases, and 14 bases lay between the germline ends. CDR3 nucleotide sequence: TGTGCCAGTAGTATCCCCGCAGGGTATAAGCAGTTCTTC. Translated: CASSIPAGYKQFF.

The rearrangement uses TRBV15 and TRBJ1-2; TRBD1 aligns across 9 bases. Germline values: CDR1 LNHNV, CDR2 YYDKDF (reference sequence). Trimming cost V 5 bases and J 8 bases; bases outside gene matches: 9. This CDR3 has 14 residues. The CDR3 region is CATSPLGDRVGYTF. The CDR3 DNA sequence: TGTGCCACCAGCCCATTGGGGGACAGGGTCGGCTACACCTTC.

This clonotype has a handful of counts. The chain employs TRBV11-2 and TRBJ2-1; TRBD2 aligns across 13 bases. Germline assignment: CDR1 SGHAT and CDR2 FQNNGV. V shed 1 base, J shed 9 bases, and the junction held 3 bases outside the gene matches. The CDR3 has 15 amino acids. The CDR3 nucleotides read TGTGCCAGCAGCTTAGTAGGACTAGCGGGGGTTGAGCAGTTCTTC. This codes for CASSLVGLAGVEQFF.

The chain is built from TRBV5-1 and TRBJ1-3; D gene unclear. Trimming removed 3 bases from V and 0 bases from J, with 10 bases in between. Germline V CDR1 and CDR2: SGHRS, YFSETQ. The CDR3 is 15 residues long. The CDR3 sequence is CASSWGSISGNTIYF. CDR3 in DNA: TGCGCCAGCAGCTGGGGATCTATCTCTGGAAACACCATATATTTT.

This chain joins TRBV6-5 and TRBJ1-6, with 7 bases that match TRBD1. V trimming: 2 bases; J trimming: 5 bases; junction bases outside the gene matches: 3. Germline values: CDR1 MNHEY, CDR2 SVGAGI. The CDR3 length is 15 residues. The CDR3 protein is CASSYDRAHNSPLHF. The DNA for the CDR3 is TGTGCCAGCAGTTACGACAGGGCACATAATTCACCCCTCCACTTT.

The genes are TRBV25-1 and TRBJ2-7, with a possible D match to TRBD2 (5 bases). V was clipped by 10 bases and J by 2 bases, with 9 bases between them. The CDR3 is 11 residues long. Germline CDR1 reads MGHDK; CDR2 reads SYGVNS. The CDR3 spells CATSGAYEQYF. In DNA form, the CDR3 reads TGTGCCACCAGCGGAGCCTACGAGCAGTACTTC.

This clonotype has just one count. The chain carries TRBV21-1 and TRBJ2-7. TRBV21-1 constitutes a pseudogene. CDR3 length equals 11 residues. The CDR3 protein is CASSKIYEQYF. DNA of the CDR3: TGTGCCAGCAGCAAGATCTACGAGCAGTACTTC.

The chain couples TRBV25-1 to TRBJ2-2; D ambiguous. Germline V gene lookup returns CDR1 MGHDK and CDR2 SYGVNS. V lost 2 bases and J 7 bases, leaving 8 bases between the germline ends. The CDR3 covers 13 residues. CDR3 loop: CASSEIVSGELFF. DNA for the CDR3: TGTGCCAGCAGTGAAATAGTAAGCGGGGAGCTGTTTTTT.

This chain links TRBV15 with TRBJ2-3, with TRBD2 matching 11 bases. The CDR3 is 15 residues long. CDR1 is LNHNV and CDR2 is YYDKDF in the germline V gene (reference sequence). V lost 5 bases and J lost 8; bases outside the gene matches: 9. CDR3 nucleotide sequence: TGTGCCACCAGCGGAAGACTAGCGGGGTTAGGTACGCAGTATTTT. Protein: CATSGRLAGLGTQYF.

The chain joins TRBV9 to TRBJ2-7; TRBD1 matches 7 bases. From germline, CDR1 is SGDLS and CDR2 YYNGEE. After removal of 0 bases from V and 4 bases from J, the junction contained 4 bases not matched to a gene. The CDR3 is 14 amino acids. The CDR3: CASSVEQGRYEQYF. As DNA, the CDR3 is TGTGCCAGCAGCGTAGAACAGGGGAGATACGAGCAGTACTTC.

This clonotype was counted a few times. The V and J genes are TRBV6-5 and TRBJ2-7; TRBD1 matches at 9 bases. This CDR3 contains 15 residues. The V segment lost 0 bases and the J segment 3 bases; nucleotides outside the gene matches: 3. Germline V gives CDR1 MNHEY, CDR2 SVGAGI. CDR3 loop: CASSYSTGGNYEQYF. Here the CDR3 DNA reads TGTGCCAGCAGTTACTCTACAGGGGGCAACTACGAGCAGTACTTC.

The V call is TRBV2, the J call TRBJ2-3; D ambiguous. Germline V gene data show CDR1 as SNHLY and CDR2 as FYNNEI. The CDR3 has 14 residues. The V end lost 7 bases, the J end lost 2 bases, and 13 bases lay between the germline ends. In nucleotides, the CDR3 is TGTGCCAGCATGGCCTGGTCCGTCACAGATACGCAGTATTTT. Translated: CASMAWSVTDTQYF.

This chain joins TRBV7-2 and TRBJ1-1; D is unclear. This CDR3 contains 15 residues. Germline CDR1 and CDR2: SGHTA and FQGNSA. Trimming took 0 bases from V and 3 from J, leaving 11 bases between them. CDR3 amino acids: CASSLAPYGDTEAFF. DNA for the CDR3: TGTGCCAGCAGCTTAGCTCCCTACGGGGACACTGAAGCTTTCTTT.

The chain employs TRBV10-1 and TRBJ2-3; D is uncertain. The length of the CDR3 is 10 residues. V was pared by 8 bases and J by 10 bases, with 10 bases between. The V gene's germline CDR1 is WNHNN and CDR2 SYGVQD (reference sequence). Here the CDR3 reads CASPPIAQYF. For the CDR3, the DNA is TGCGCCAGCCCACCCATCGCGCAGTATTTT.

The table lists this clonotype with many counts. The chain links TRBV7-2 to TRBJ1-1; D remains unclear. Germline V gene lookup returns CDR1 SGHTA and CDR2 FQGNSA. The CDR3 is 12 residues long. V dropped 6 bases and J dropped 4 bases, with 9 bases sitting between them. The CDR3 nucleotides are TGTGCCAGCAGTCTCGGGCGCACTGAAGCTTTCTTT. It encodes CASSLGRTEAFF.

The CDR3 sequence is CASSHGTSATDTQYF. As DNA, the CDR3 is TGTGCCAGCTCCCACGGGACTAGCGCAACAGATACGCAGTATTTT. V gene TRBV18 combines with J gene TRBJ2-3, with TRBD2 matching 10 bases. The germline CDR1 and CDR2 sequences are KGHSH and LQKENI. This CDR3 region has 15 residues. Germline trimming cut 6 bases from V and 3 bases from J; bases unmatched to any gene: 6.

In its sample, this clonotype was seen a few times. The V and J genes are TRBV5-1 and TRBJ1-6; 10 bases are a match to TRBD1. The CDR3 loop spans 18 amino acids. V lost 0 bases, J lost 0 bases, and 3 bases stayed unmatched. Looked up from germline, CDR1 is SGHRS and CDR2 is YFSETQ. The CDR3 nucleotides read TGCGCCAGCAGCTTGGAGGGACAGGGGAGCTCCTATAATTCACCCCTCCACTTT. This translates into CASSLEGQGSSYNSPLHF.

The chain links TRBV12-3 or TRBV12-4 to TRBJ2-5; D not resolved. The CDR3 loop spans 13 amino acids. Trimming left V 6 bases short and J 1 base short, with 9 bases between. CDR3 DNA: TGTGCCAGCAGCTGGGCCCGCCAAGAGACCCAGTACTTC. This encodes CASSWARQETQYF.

V gene TRBV7-6 combines with J gene TRBJ1-1; tentatively, D is TRBD1 (6 bases). The germline CDR1 and CDR2 sequences are SGHVS and FNYEAQ. V shed 1 base and J shed 3 bases, with 18 bases lying between them. The CDR3 spans 17 residues. CDR3 nucleotide sequence: TGTGCCAGCAGCTTAGTGGGAATACAGGGACCGGACACTGAAGCTTTCTTT. This gives the protein CASSLVGIQGPDTEAFF.

V gene TRBV7-2 combines with J gene TRBJ2-3; no reliable D call. Germline V CDR1 and CDR2: SGHTA, FQGNSA. This CDR3 comprises 14 residues. Trimming removed 3 bases from V and 0 bases from J, with 7 bases in between. The CDR3 bases are TGTGCCAGCAGCTTCATCGTGAGCACAGATACGCAGTATTTT. It codes for CASSFIVSTDTQYF.

This chain connects TRBV7-2 to TRBJ2-2, with 12 positions matching TRBD2. This CDR3 has 17 residues. Trimming removed 5 bases from V and 5 bases from J; junction bases left unmatched: 9. CDR1 is SGHTA and CDR2 is FQGNSA in the germline V gene. The CDR3 sequence: CASSRTSGDAGTGELFF. DNA for the CDR3: TGTGCCAGCAGCCGGACTAGCGGGGATGCTGGGACCGGGGAGCTGTTTTTT.

This clonotype was counted many times. V usage is TRBV2 and J usage is TRBJ2-7; D may be TRBD1 (5 bases). V was cut by 1 base and J by 3 bases, with 10 bases left in between. Per the germline V gene, CDR1 is SNHLY and CDR2 is FYNNEI. The CDR3 is 14 amino acids. The CDR3 nucleotides read TGTGCCAGCAGTGAAGGGGGCTCCTTCTACGAGCAGTACTTC. This gives the protein CASSEGGSFYEQYF.

V is TRBV6-5 and J is TRBJ2-1; 8 bases match TRBD2. In germline, CDR1 is MNHEY, CDR2 SVGAGI. V gave up 2 bases and J gave up 7 bases; unmatched junction bases: 10. This CDR3 is built from 16 residues. CDR3 residues: CASSYGLAGGRNEQFF. CDR3 sequence (DNA): TGTGCCAGCAGTTACGGACTAGCCGGGGGGAGGAATGAGCAGTTCTTC.

This rearrangement joins TRBV6-5 to TRBJ1-4; D ambiguous. The germline V gene encodes CDR1 MNHEY and CDR2 SVGAGI. CDR3 length: 15 residues. V was clipped by 0 bases and J by 14 bases, with 19 bases between them. The CDR3 sequence: CASSYSKFTSLWLFF. Here the CDR3 DNA reads TGTGCCAGCAGTTACTCGAAATTTACCTCGCTGTGGCTGTTTTTT.

This clonotype came up a few times. The chain combines TRBV12-3 or TRBV12-4 with TRBJ1-2; TRBD1 might be the D (6 bases). Trimming took off 7 bases at V and 4 bases at J, with 10 bases between the two ends. The CDR3 length is 12 residues. This chain's CDR3 is CASKQGTYGYTF. DNA of the CDR3: TGTGCCAGCAAGCAGGGGACCTATGGCTACACCTTC.

The chain has TRBV29-1 and TRBJ1-1, with TRBD1 as a possible D gene (6 bases). From germline, CDR1 is SQVTM and CDR2 ANQGSEA. There are 13 residues in the CDR3. V was shortened by 4 bases and J by 4 bases, with 13 bases between the two germline ends. The CDR3 loop reads CSVVRGRGTEAFF. In nucleotides, the CDR3 is TGCAGCGTTGTAAGGGGGAGAGGCACTGAAGCTTTCTTT. The whole variable domain, remainder taken from reference TRBV29-1 and TRBJ1-1, is SAVISQKPSRDICQRGTSLTIQCQVDSQVTMMFWYRQQPGQSLTLIATANQGSEATYESGFVIDKFPISRPNLTFSTLTVSNMSPEDSSIYLCSVVRGRGTEAFFGQGTRLTVV.

This clonotype was picked up a small number of times. The chain is built from TRBV5-6 and TRBJ2-3; 8 positions agree with TRBD1. The CDR3 totals 16 residues. With V trimmed by 4 bases and J by 3 bases, 10 bases remained unmatched. Looked up from germline, CDR1 is SGHDT and CDR2 is YYEEEE. The CDR3 loop is CASSPQGRGLTDTQYF. CDR3 nucleotide sequence: TGTGCCAGCAGCCCTCAGGGCAGGGGGCTAACAGATACGCAGTATTTT.